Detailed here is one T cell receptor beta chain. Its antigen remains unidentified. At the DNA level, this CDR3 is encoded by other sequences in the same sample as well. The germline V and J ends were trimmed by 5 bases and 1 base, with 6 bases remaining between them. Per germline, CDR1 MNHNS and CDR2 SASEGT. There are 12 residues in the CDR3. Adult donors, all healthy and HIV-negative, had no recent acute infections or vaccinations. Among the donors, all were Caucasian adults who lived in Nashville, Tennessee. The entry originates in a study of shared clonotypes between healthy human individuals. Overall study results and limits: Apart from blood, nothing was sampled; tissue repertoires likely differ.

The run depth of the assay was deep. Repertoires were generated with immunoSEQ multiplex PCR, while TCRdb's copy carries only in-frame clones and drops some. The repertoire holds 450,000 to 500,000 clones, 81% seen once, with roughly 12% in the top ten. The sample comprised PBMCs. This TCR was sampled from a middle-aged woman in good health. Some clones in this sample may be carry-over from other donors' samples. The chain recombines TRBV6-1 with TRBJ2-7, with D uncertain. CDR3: CASSPTSYEQYF. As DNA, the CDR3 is TGTGCCAGCAGTCCCACTTCCTACGAGCAGTACTTC.